This paragraph reports one TCR beta chain. Germline CDR1 is SGHAT and CDR2 is FQNNGV. The V gene lost 5 bases and the J gene lost 6 bases, with 14 bases spanning the gap. CDR3 length equals 14 residues. Data came from immunoSEQ multiplex PCR; TCRdb stores just in-frame clones and leaves some out. The data show around 130,000 clones, approximately 94% seen once. These data come from a study of control samples from healthy donors and cancer patients. The sequencing sample was made of blood. The TCR was taken from a man aged 30-40 years in good health. The chain employs TRBV11-2 and TRBJ1-5, with D possibly TRBD1 on 5 matching bases. CDR3 sequence reads: CASSPHSGTQPQHF. CDR3 nucleotide sequence: TGTGCCAGCAGCCCTCACTCCGGGACTCAGCCCCAGCATTTT.